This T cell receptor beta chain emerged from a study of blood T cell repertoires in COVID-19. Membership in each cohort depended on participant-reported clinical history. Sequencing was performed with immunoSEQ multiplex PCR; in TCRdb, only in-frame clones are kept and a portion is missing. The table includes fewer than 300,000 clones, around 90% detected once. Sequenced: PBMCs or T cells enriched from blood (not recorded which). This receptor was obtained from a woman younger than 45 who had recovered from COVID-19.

The CDR3 loop reads CASSSTQQGPGELFF. CDR3 DNA sequence: TGTGCCAGCAGCTCTACCCAACAGGGGCCCGGGGAGCTGTTTTTT. The chain is built from TRBV5-6 and TRBJ2-2, with 7 bases that match TRBD1. Trimming at V came to 3 bases and at J to 6 bases, leaving 8 bases not matched to a gene. Germline values: CDR1 SGHDT, CDR2 YYEEEE. The length of the CDR3 is 15 residues.